The 23 T cell receptor delta chains below come from one sample, sequenced in a study of gamma-delta chains in newborns, infants, children. TCRdb repeated clone calling on the reads with CATT. Of some 3,900 delta-chain clones listed, 4% to 5% are singletons. The sequenced sample was blood. The receptor source for this set is a child who was a newborn, infant or young child, either healthy, febrile or measles-vaccinated (not recorded which).

This clone is labeled medium-sized. The V and J genes are TRDV2 and TRDJ1; the match to TRDD3 covers 7 bases. Losses at the gene ends were 3 bases for V and 0 bases for J; bases not matched to a gene: 9. The CDR3 has 16 amino acids. Germline V gene sequence: CDR1 GEAIGNYY, CDR2 EKD. CDR3 bases: TGTGCCTGTGACTCCCTACTGGGGCAGTACACCGATAAACTCATCTTT. Translation gives CACDSLLGQYTDKLIF.

The rearrangement links TRDV2 to TRDJ1; the D is unclear. The CDR3 consists of 14 residues. Germline V lookup: CDR1 GEAIGNYY, CDR2 EKD. V was pared by 1 base and J by 0 bases, with 8 bases between. The CDR3 region has the DNA TGTGCCTGTGACACGTTACTGTACACCGATAAACTCATCTTT. It codes for CACDTLLYTDKLIF.

This clone was counted only a few times. The chain joins TRDV2 to TRDJ1, with no clear D. CDR1 and CDR2 (germline): GEAIGNYY, EKD. This CDR3 is built from 14 residues. The V end was cut by 1 base, the J end by 5 bases, with 13 bases between. The CDR3 sequence is CACDTLESADKLIF. DNA for the CDR3: TGTGCCTGTGACACTCTGGAGTCCGCAGATAAACTCATCTTT.

In regard to this clone: Just one base apart from a much larger clone, this may be a read error. This sample also contains other DNA sequences that code for the same CDR3. The CDR3 is CACDTLLGGPAATAQLFF. CDR3 bases: TGTGCCTGTGACACTCTACTGGGGGGCCCTGCCGCGACGGCACAACTCTTCTTT. The V gene is TRDV2, the J gene TRDJ2; 8 nucleotides agree with TRDD3. Germline CDR1 is GEAIGNYY and CDR2 is EKD. The CDR3 has 18 amino acids. V gave up 1 base and J gave up 8 bases; unmatched junction bases: 17.

Remarks on this clone: The identical CDR3 is also encoded by other nucleotide sequences in the sample. V and J are TRDV2 and TRDJ1; D is perhaps TRDD3 (5 bases). V dropped 3 bases and J dropped 4 bases, with 17 bases sitting between them. There are 15 residues in the CDR3. CDR1 and CDR2 from the germline V gene are GEAIGNYY and EKD. CDR3 amino acids: CACDPLGERDDKLIF. The CDR3 DNA follows: TGTGCCTGTGACCCTCTCGGGGAACGAGACGATAAACTCATCTTT.

Regarding this clone: This may stem from a read error, because a much larger clone lies one nucleotide away. This chain links TRDV2 with TRDJ1; D may be TRDD3 (6 bases). Germline values: CDR1 GEAIGNYY, CDR2 EKD. This CDR3 has 17 residues. Trimming removed 0 bases from V and 0 bases from J, with 16 bases in between. CDR3: CACDTVGAPRYTDKLIF. The DNA of the CDR3 is TGTGCCTGTGACACCGTGGGGGCCCCCCGGTACACCGATAAACTCATCTTT.

This clone is termed medium-sized. Other DNA sequences in the same sample also yield this CDR3. The gene calls are TRDV2 and TRDJ1, with TRDD3 matching 9 bases. Per germline, CDR1 GEAIGNYY and CDR2 EKD. The CDR3 is made up of 15 amino acids. The V segment lost 3 bases and the J segment 4 bases; nucleotides outside the gene matches: 8. This CDR3 is CACDPLGDSLDKLIF. The CDR3 nucleotides read TGTGCCTGTGACCCCCTGGGGGATTCTCTCGATAAACTCATCTTT.

The V and J genes are TRDV2 and TRDJ1; TRDD3 aligns across 11 bases. Germline CDR1 reads GEAIGNYY; CDR2 reads EKD. The V and J ends lost 3 bases and 3 bases, in that order; junction bases with no gene match: 5. The CDR3 contains 15 residues. CDR3 region: CACDDLGDTADKLIF. In nucleotides, the CDR3 is TGTGCCTGTGACGACCTGGGGGATACTGCCGATAAACTCATCTTT.

The chain couples TRAV29/DV5 to TRDJ1; a possible D gene is TRDD2 (6 bases). This CDR3 is built from 19 residues. The germline V gene has CDR1 NSMFDY and CDR2 ISSIKDK. Trimming pared 0 bases from V and 1 base from J, leaving 25 bases between. The CDR3 loop reads CAASGSYFVGERATDKLIF. CDR3 coding DNA: TGTGCAGCAAGCGGATCCTACTTCGTGGGTGAGAGGGCCACCGATAAACTCATCTTT.

On this clone: A far larger clone is only one base removed, so a read error is likely. The V and J genes are TRDV2 and TRDJ3; 8 bases line up with TRDD3. The CDR3 consists of 20 residues. Germline V gene data show CDR1 as GEAIGNYY and CDR2 as EKD. The DNA for the CDR3 is TGTGCCTGTGACACCGCGGGTGGGGGATCCTCCTCCTGGGACACCCGACAGATGATTTTC. Amino acid sequence: CACDTAGGGSSSWDTRQMIF.

This clone has more than one count but fewer than ten. This clone may be a read error of a much larger clone one base away. In the same sample, other DNA sequences code for this CDR3. The V gene is TRDV2, the J gene TRDJ3; 8 nucleotides match TRDD3. Germline CDR1 and CDR2: GEAIGNYY and EKD. J was trimmed by 1 base and V by 1 base; bases with no gene match: 11. The CDR3 spans 20 residues. CDR3 sequence: CACDTAWGMESSWDTRQMFF. The DNA of the CDR3 is TGTGCCTGTGACACAGCTTGGGGGATGGAGAGTTCCTGGGACACCCGACAGATGTTTTTC.

This clone is large (0.1 to 1%) in the sample. The same CDR3 can be traced to other DNA sequences in this sample. V and J are TRDV2 and TRDJ1; 13 bases line up with TRDD3. Germline V gene sequence: CDR1 GEAIGNYY, CDR2 EKD. The ends lost 6 bases at V and 2 bases at J; junction bases unmatched: 8. The CDR3 has 16 amino acids. The CDR3 bases are TGTGCCTGTTCCCAACTGGGGGATACGGGGACCGATAAACTCATCTTT. Protein product: CACSQLGDTGTDKLIF.

By share, this clone counts as medium-sized. This CDR3 is CACDTLTFLDLSGTGGYGGRSTDKLIF. CDR3 coding DNA: TGTGCCTGTGACACCTTAACTTTCCTAGACTTAAGTGGTACTGGGGGATACGGGGGTCGGTCCACCGATAAACTCATCTTT. V usage is TRDV2 and J usage is TRDJ1, with 13 bases identical to TRDD3. J gave up 1 base and V 0 bases, and 34 bases lay outside the gene matches. This CDR3 has 27 amino acids. Germline V gene data show CDR1 as GEAIGNYY and CDR2 as EKD.

This clone came up a few times. The V gene is TRDV2, the J gene TRDJ3; TRDD3 agrees at 13 bases. This CDR3 contains 23 residues. V shed 3 bases, J shed 0 bases, and the junction held 16 bases outside the gene matches. Germline V gene data show CDR1 as GEAIGNYY and CDR2 as EKD. In DNA, the CDR3 is TGTGCCTGTGACGCCCTCGTACTGGGGGATACGTCCGAGAGCTCCTGGGACACCCGACAGATGTTTTTC. Protein: CACDALVLGDTSESSWDTRQMFF.

The chain carries TRDV2 and TRDJ3; 10 bases are shared with TRDD3. Germline-derived CDR1 and CDR2 are GEAIGNYY and EKD. The V gene end was trimmed by 3 bases and the J gene end by 0 bases; junction bases not matched to a gene: 10. This CDR3 contains 20 residues. CDR3 in amino acids: CACDGMGDTIDSWDTRQMFF. CDR3 DNA: TGTGCCTGTGACGGGATGGGGGATACTATCGACTCCTGGGACACCCGACAGATGTTTTTC.

Details on this clone: The germline gene is not matched at one end of the junction; a read error may be the cause. The chain links TRDV2 to TRDJ1; 9 nucleotides agree with TRDD3. The CDR3 contains 17 residues. CDR1 and CDR2 (germline): GEAIGNYY, EKD. The CDR3 protein is CACDILGETPGGDKLIF. CDR3 DNA: TGTGCCTGCGACATACTGGGGGAAACCCCCGGGGGTGATAAACTCATCTTT.

Of note for this clone: A much larger clone lies one base from this, so it may be a read error. The CDR3 protein is CACDRLGDTMVRTLEVYVSSWDTRQMFF. In nucleotides, the CDR3 is TGTGCCTGTGACAGACTGGGGGATACGATGGTACGAACTCTCGAAGTGTACGTCAGCTCCTGGGACACCCGACAGATGTTTTTC. The chain joins TRDV2 to TRDJ3; 13 nucleotides align to TRDD3. Germline CDR1 is GEAIGNYY and CDR2 is EKD. This CDR3 is 28 amino acids long. Trimming took 2 bases from V and 0 from J; bases not matched to a gene: 30.

By its share, this clone is large (0.1 to 1%). This rearrangement joins TRDV2 to TRDJ1; D remains unclear. Germline CDR1 and CDR2: GEAIGNYY and EKD. The CDR3 spans 16 residues. V was shortened by 0 bases and J by 0 bases, with 13 bases between the two germline ends. The chain's CDR3 is CACDTLIPLYTDKLIF. In nucleotides, the CDR3 is TGTGCCTGTGACACCCTAATACCCCTGTACACCGATAAACTCATCTTT.

On this clone: Only one base separates this from a far larger clonotype, so it likely reflects a read error. The chain couples TRDV2 to TRDJ2; the D gene could be TRDD1 or TRDD3 (5 bases each). This CDR3 comprises 18 residues. Germline V gene data show CDR1 as GEAIGNYY and CDR2 as EKD. CDR3 sequence reads: CACDTIGGHTALTARLFF. The CDR3 bases are TGTGCCTGTGACACAATAGGGGGCCACACGGCTTTGACAGCACGACTCTTCTTT.

There are a few counts of this clone. This may come from a read error, since a much larger clone is one base off. The CDR3, as DNA: TGTGCCTGTGATGTTCTGGGGGATACATCCGTCACCGATAAACTCATCTTT. Translated, it gives CACDVLGDTSVTDKLIF. This chain links TRDV2 with TRDJ1, with TRDD3 identical over 11 bases. The CDR3 is 17 amino acids. Trimming removed 4 bases from V and 1 base from J; junction bases left unmatched: 10. The V gene's germline CDR1 is GEAIGNYY and CDR2 EKD.

A few counts support this clone. This may stem from a read error, because a much larger clone lies one nucleotide away. In the same sample, other DNA sequences code for this CDR3. The rearrangement links TRDV2 to TRDJ1, with TRDD3 matching 8 bases. There are 20 residues in the CDR3. Germline loops: CDR1 GEAIGNYY, CDR2 EKD. DNA of the CDR3: TGCGCCTGTGACCCCTTAATCAACGGGATACGCCCCACATACACCGATAAACTCATCTTT. This encodes CACDPLINGIRPTYTDKLIF.

There are a few counts of this clone. The amino acid sequence in TCRdb belongs to a much larger clone and departs from this DNA's translation at residue 11, likely a sequencing read error; the sequence shown is translated from the DNA. The chain joins TRDV2 to TRDJ2, with TRDD3 identical over 12 bases. This CDR3 is built from 16 residues. Germline values: CDR1 GEAIGNYY, CDR2 EKD. The CDR3 region is CACDVLGDTLAAQLFF. The DNA for the CDR3 is TGTGCCTGTGACGTACTGGGGGATACTTTGGCAGCACAACTCTTCTTT.

In its sample, this clone is medium-sized. The rearrangement joins TRDV2 to TRDJ3, with 13 bases aligning to TRDD3. The V gene's germline CDR1 is GEAIGNYY and CDR2 EKD. V dropped 0 bases and J dropped 2; count of bases not matched to a gene: 9. This CDR3 has 21 residues. This chain's CDR3 is CACDTVLTGGYEPWDTRQMFF. CDR3 sequence (DNA): TGTGCCTGTGACACCGTGCTTACTGGGGGATACGAACCCTGGGACACCCGACAGATGTTTTTC.